The rows below give T cell receptor beta chains drawn from one sample of a study of T cell responses to AZD1222 COVID-19 vaccine. TCRdb keeps only in-frame clones here, not all; method: immunoSEQ multiplex PCR. The profile covers roughly 150,000 clones, with roughly 88% appearing a single time and around 7.8% taken by the ten largest. This specimen was peripheral blood, taken on day 0 of AZD1222 vaccination. The receptors were sampled from an adult in good health. The CDR3 runs from the conserved cysteine through the conserved F or W. A D gene is named only where the DNA matches it firmly. Clone size is stated in some rows and not others, as once, few, many or a class when expanded.

clone_size	v_call	d_call	j_call	cdr3_aa	cdr3_nt
NA	TRBV27	TRBD1	TRBJ1-2	CASSSRPGTGGSGYGYTF	TGTGCCAGCAGTTCACGTCCCGGGACAGGGGGCTCCGGCTATGGCTACACCTTC
NA	TRBV10-1	NA	TRBJ1-4	CASSRDHNEKLFF	TGCGCCAGCAGCCGGGACCATAATGAAAAACTGTTTTTT
NA	TRBV11-3	NA	TRBJ2-2	CASSATVTGELFF	TGTGCCAGCAGCGCGACAGTCACCGGGGAGCTGTTTTTT
NA	TRBV5-1	NA	TRBJ2-7	CASSLVLQGSNEQYF	TGCGCCAGCAGCTTGGTTCTCCAGGGGAGCAACGAGCAGTACTTC
NA	TRBV30	NA	TRBJ1-2	CAWSSGGSQGYTF	TGTGCCTGGAGTTCGGGCGGATCTCAGGGCTACACCTTC
once	TRBV11-3	TRBD2	TRBJ2-1	CASSPRTSGVPSYNEQFF	TGTGCCAGCAGCCCGCGGACTAGCGGGGTCCCCTCCTACAATGAGCAGTTCTTC
NA	TRBV7-9	NA	TRBJ2-7	CASSQRTASSYEQYF	TGTGCCAGCAGCCAGAGGACCGCTAGCTCCTACGAGCAGTACTTC
NA	TRBV19	TRBD1	TRBJ2-7	CASSIDPGQGSYEQYF	TGTGCCAGTAGTATAGACCCGGGACAGGGGTCCTACGAGCAGTACTTC
NA	TRBV20-1	NA	TRBJ2-2	CSASDTMNTGELFF	TGCAGTGCTAGTGACACGATGAACACCGGGGAGCTGTTTTTT
once	TRBV11-2	TRBD2	TRBJ2-2	CASSLASGGPRTGELFF	TGTGCCAGCAGCTTGGCTAGCGGGGGGCCCCGCACCGGGGAGCTGTTTTTT
NA	TRBV2	TRBD1	TRBJ2-5	CASSDRGLGETQYF	TGTGCCAGCAGTGACAGGGGGCTGGGAGAGACCCAGTACTTC
once	TRBV6-1	NA	TRBJ2-1	CASSDLGNEQFF	TGTGCCAGCAGTGATCTGGGAAATGAGCAGTTCTTC
NA	TRBV11-2	NA	TRBJ1-4	CASSFGSGRGLVKLFF	TGTGCCAGCAGCTTCGGGTCAGGGCGAGGCCTCGTAAAACTGTTTTTT